One and the same sample provided the 13 T cell receptor beta chains below, sequenced in a study of OX40 agonist ivuxolimab in advanced cancers. Produced via immunoSEQ multiplex PCR; TCRdb's table is partial and in-frame only. The table has 75,000 to 100,000 clones, roughly nine tenths seen once; the top ten hold less than 0.4%. Material: CD4+ or CD8+ T cells sorted from blood, obtained in a trial of the OX40 agonist ivuxolimab. Every receptor here comes from an adult with an advanced solid tumor such as melanoma, head and neck, liver or kidney cancer.

The J gene is TRBJ2-1, the V gene TRBV4-1; no firm D call. CDR3 length: 19 amino acids. Trimming pared 0 bases from V and 6 bases from J, leaving 24 bases between. The germline gives CDR1 MGHRA, CDR2 YSYEKL. The CDR3: CASSQDYILFRRAVNEQFF. In nucleotides, the CDR3 is TGCGCCAGCAGCCAAGACTATATCTTGTTCAGGCGAGCAGTCAATGAGCAGTTCTTC.

The chain combines TRBV6-1 with TRBJ1-1; 8 positions match TRBD1. Germline CDR1 reads MNHNS; CDR2 reads SASEGT. Trimming took 3 bases from V and 0 from J; bases not matched to a gene: 3. The CDR3 is made up of 15 amino acids. The chain's CDR3 is CASSDRQGMNTEAFF. The CDR3 coding sequence is TGTGCCAGCAGTGACAGACAGGGGATGAACACTGAAGCTTTCTTT.

The chain carries TRBV6-5 and TRBJ2-7; perhaps D is TRBD1 or TRBD2 (5 bases each). The CDR3 totals 14 residues. Germline lookup yields CDR1 MNHEY and CDR2 SVGAGI. Deletions cut 4 bases from V and 4 bases from J, with 14 bases between. CDR3 residues: CASSSWGSPYEQYF. The CDR3 nucleotides are TGTGCCAGCAGTTCCTGGGGGTCGCCTTACGAGCAGTACTTC.

The CDR3 reads CASSIRQGFGNQPQHF. The CDR3 DNA reads TGTGCCAGTAGTATTCGACAGGGTTTCGGCAATCAGCCCCAGCATTTT. V gene TRBV19 combines with J gene TRBJ1-5; 7 nucleotides match TRBD1. The germline V gene has CDR1 LNHDA and CDR2 SQIVND (reference sequence). The CDR3 contains 16 residues. The V gene end was trimmed by 3 bases and the J gene end by 2 bases; junction bases not matched to a gene: 7.

The V gene is TRBV5-6, the J gene TRBJ2-5, with TRBD2 matching 12 bases. CDR3 size: 15 residues. Germline-derived CDR1 and CDR2 are SGHDT and YYEEEE. Trimming cost V 2 bases and J 5 bases; bases outside gene matches: 4. As DNA, the CDR3 is TGTGCCAGCAGCTTCTTTACTAGCGGGAGGGAGACCCAGTACTTC. Amino acids: CASSFFTSGRETQYF.

The V gene is TRBV9, the J gene TRBJ2-1; TRBD2 matches 9 bases. The length of the CDR3 is 17 residues. The trim removed 0 bases at V and 1 base at J, leaving 5 bases unmatched. CDR1 is SGDLS, CDR2 YYNGEE, per germline. The CDR3 sequence is CASSVDGAGGSYNEQFF. The CDR3 bases are TGTGCCAGCAGCGTAGACGGAGCGGGAGGATCCTACAATGAGCAGTTCTTC.

The sample holds one count of this clone. The J gene is TRBJ2-4, the V gene TRBV19, with 11 bases lining up with TRBD2. Trimming removed 6 bases from V and 0 bases from J; junction bases left unmatched: 10. The CDR3 totals 18 residues. Germline lookup yields CDR1 LNHDA and CDR2 SQIVND (reference sequence). CDR3 nucleotide sequence: TGTGCCAGTAGCGTAACTAGCGGGAGAGGGCTAGCCAAAAACATTCAGTACTTC. Protein: CASSVTSGRGLAKNIQYF.

The gene calls are TRBV10-3 and TRBJ2-7; 12 positions match TRBD1. J gave up 5 bases and V 6 bases, and 2 bases lay outside the gene matches. There are 13 residues in the CDR3. Germline loops: CDR1 ENHRY, CDR2 SYGVKD. CDR3: CAIRGQGAHEQYF. Here the CDR3 DNA reads TGTGCCATCAGGGGACAGGGGGCCCACGAGCAGTACTTC.

On this clone itself: The junction departs from germline at one end; a sequencing error may be responsible. V gene TRBV28 combines with J gene TRBJ1-4; maybe TRBD1 (6 bases). The CDR3 loop spans 13 amino acids. CDR1 MDHEN and CDR2 SYDVKM come from the germline V gene. The CDR3 reads CASSLVGGVGLIF. In nucleotides, the CDR3 is TGTGCCAGCAGTTTGGTCGGGGGCGTCGGGTTGATTTTT.

The V call is TRBV19, the J call TRBJ2-2, with TRBD1 matching 8 bases. With V trimmed by 6 bases and J by 8 bases, 8 bases remained unmatched. CDR3 length: 14 residues. Per the germline V gene, CDR1 is LNHDA and CDR2 is SQIVND (reference sequence). Here the CDR3 reads CASRRGQGSGELFF. CDR3 DNA sequence: TGTGCCAGTAGAAGAGGACAGGGATCGGGGGAGCTGTTTTTT.

V gene TRBV25-1 combines with J gene TRBJ2-2, with D perhaps matching TRBD1 or TRBD2 (6 bases each). Trimming removed 6 bases at V and 5 bases at J, with 19 bases between. CDR3 size: 16 residues. Germline values: CDR1 MGHDK, CDR2 SYGVNS. The CDR3 reads CASSTGAGVFTGELFF. The DNA for the CDR3 is TGTGCCAGCAGCACGGGGGCAGGGGTTTTTACCGGGGAGCTGTTTTTT.

The J gene is TRBJ2-7, the V gene TRBV5-4; D is possibly TRBD1 or TRBD2 (5 bases each). Trimming shortened V by 4 bases and J by 8 bases, and 19 bases separated the two germline ends. The germline gives CDR1 SGHNT, CDR2 YYREEE (reference sequence). The CDR3 contains 14 residues. CDR3 residues: CASSRDASPSQQYF. Here the CDR3 DNA reads TGTGCCAGCAGCCGGGACGCATCTCCCTCCCAGCAGTACTTC.

The chain uses TRBV5-1 and TRBJ1-1; D not certain. CDR3 size: 15 residues. CDR1 is SGHRS and CDR2 is YFSETQ in the germline V gene. V dropped 4 bases and J dropped 2 bases, with 15 bases sitting between them. The DNA of the CDR3 is TGCGCCAGCAGCAAATATTCTGGGCTCAACACTGAAGCTTTCTTT. It specifies CASSKYSGLNTEAFF.